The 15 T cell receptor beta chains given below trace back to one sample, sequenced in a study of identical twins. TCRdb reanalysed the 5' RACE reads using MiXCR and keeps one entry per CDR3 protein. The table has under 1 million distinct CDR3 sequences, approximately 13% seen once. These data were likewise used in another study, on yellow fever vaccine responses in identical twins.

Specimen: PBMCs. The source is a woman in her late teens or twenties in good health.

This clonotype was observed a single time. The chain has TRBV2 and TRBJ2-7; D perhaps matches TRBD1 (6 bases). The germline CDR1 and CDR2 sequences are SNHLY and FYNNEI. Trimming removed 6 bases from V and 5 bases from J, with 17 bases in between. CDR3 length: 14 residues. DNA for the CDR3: TGTGCCAGCAGACCCACAGGGTCCCCTAACGAGCAGTACTTC. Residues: CASRPTGSPNEQYF.

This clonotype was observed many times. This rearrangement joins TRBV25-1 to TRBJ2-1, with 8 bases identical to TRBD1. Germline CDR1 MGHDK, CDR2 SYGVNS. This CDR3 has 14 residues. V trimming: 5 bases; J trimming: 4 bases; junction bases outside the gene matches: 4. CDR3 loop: CASSQRDRYNEQFF. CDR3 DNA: TGTGCCAGCAGTCAACGGGACAGGTACAATGAGCAGTTCTTC.

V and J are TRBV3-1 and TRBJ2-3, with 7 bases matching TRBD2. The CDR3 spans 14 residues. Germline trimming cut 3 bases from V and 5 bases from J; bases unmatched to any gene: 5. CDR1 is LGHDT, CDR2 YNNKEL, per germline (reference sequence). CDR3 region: CASSHKASGDTQYF. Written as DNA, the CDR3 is TGTGCCAGCAGCCATAAGGCTAGCGGAGATACGCAGTATTTT.

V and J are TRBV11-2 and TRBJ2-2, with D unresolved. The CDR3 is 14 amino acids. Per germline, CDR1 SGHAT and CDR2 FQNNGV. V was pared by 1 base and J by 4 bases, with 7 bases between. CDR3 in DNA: TGTGCCAGCAGCTTAGTAAGGGCCACCGGGGAGCTGTTTTTT. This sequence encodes CASSLVRATGELFF.

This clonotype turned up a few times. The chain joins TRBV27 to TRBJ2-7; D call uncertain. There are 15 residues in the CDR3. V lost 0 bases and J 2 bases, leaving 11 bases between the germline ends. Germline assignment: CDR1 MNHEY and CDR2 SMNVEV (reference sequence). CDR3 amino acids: CASSLSVGPPYEQYF. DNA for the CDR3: TGTGCCAGCAGTTTATCGGTCGGGCCACCCTACGAGCAGTACTTC.

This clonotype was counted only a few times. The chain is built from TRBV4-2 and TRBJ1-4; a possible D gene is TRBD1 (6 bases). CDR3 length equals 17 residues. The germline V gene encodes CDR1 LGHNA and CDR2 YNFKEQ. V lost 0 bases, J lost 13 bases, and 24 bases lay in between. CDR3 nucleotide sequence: TGTGCCAGCAGCCAAGATTGGAGGACAGCGAGAGGACAGCTACTGTTTTTT. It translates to CASSQDWRTARGQLLFF.

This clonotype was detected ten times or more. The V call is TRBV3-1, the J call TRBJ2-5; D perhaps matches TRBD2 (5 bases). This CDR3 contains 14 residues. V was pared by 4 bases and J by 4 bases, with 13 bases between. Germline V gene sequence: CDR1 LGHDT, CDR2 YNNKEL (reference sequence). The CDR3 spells CASSPIVAGETQYF. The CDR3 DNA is TGTGCCAGCAGCCCCATAGTTGCGGGAGAGACCCAGTACTTC.

CDR3 residues: CARVPGEVEQYV. CDR3 DNA sequence: TGTGCCAGAGTCCCGGGGGAGGTGGAGCAGTACGTC. The V and J genes are TRBV9 and TRBJ2-7; D is possibly TRBD2 (6 bases). Germline V gene sequence: CDR1 SGDLS, CDR2 YYNGEE. V was shortened by 8 bases and J by 7 bases, with 16 bases between the two germline ends. This CDR3 has 12 residues.

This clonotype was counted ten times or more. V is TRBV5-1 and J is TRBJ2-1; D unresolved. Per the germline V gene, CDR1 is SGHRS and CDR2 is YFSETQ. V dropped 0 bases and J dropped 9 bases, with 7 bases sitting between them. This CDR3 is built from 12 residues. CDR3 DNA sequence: TGCGCCAGCAGCTTGGACGGTCCTGAGCAGTTCTTC. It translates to CASSLDGPEQFF.

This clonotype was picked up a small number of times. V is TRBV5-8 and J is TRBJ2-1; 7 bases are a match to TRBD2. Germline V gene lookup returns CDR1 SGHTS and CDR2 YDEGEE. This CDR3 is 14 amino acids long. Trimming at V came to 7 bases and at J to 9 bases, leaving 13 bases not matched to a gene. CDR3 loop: CASEQTTGGREQFF. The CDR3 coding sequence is TGTGCCAGCGAACAGACCACGGGGGGACGTGAGCAGTTCTTC. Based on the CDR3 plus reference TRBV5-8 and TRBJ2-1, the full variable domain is EAGVTQSPTHLIKTRGQQATLRCSPISGHTSVYWYQQALGLGLQFLLWYDEGEERNRGNFPPRFSGRQFPNYSSELNVNALELEDSALYLCASEQTTGGREQFFGPGTRLTVL.

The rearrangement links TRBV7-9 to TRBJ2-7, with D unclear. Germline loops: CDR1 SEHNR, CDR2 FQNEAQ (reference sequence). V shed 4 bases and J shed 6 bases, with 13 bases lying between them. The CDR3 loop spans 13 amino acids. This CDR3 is CASSSPQSPEQYV. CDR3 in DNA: TGTGCCAGCAGCTCCCCACAAAGCCCCGAGCAGTACGTC.

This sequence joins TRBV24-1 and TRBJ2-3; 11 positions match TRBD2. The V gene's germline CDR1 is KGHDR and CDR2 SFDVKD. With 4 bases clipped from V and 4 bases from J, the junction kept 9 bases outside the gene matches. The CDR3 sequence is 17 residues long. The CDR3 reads CATSDHRLAGNADTQYF. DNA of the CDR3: TGTGCCACCAGTGACCACAGACTAGCGGGGAACGCAGATACGCAGTATTTT.

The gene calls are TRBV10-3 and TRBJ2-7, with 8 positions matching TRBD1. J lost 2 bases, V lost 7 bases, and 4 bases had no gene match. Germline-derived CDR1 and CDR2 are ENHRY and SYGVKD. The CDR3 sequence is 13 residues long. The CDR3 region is CAIMDRVTYEQYF. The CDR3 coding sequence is TGTGCCATCATGGACAGGGTTACCTACGAGCAGTACTTC.

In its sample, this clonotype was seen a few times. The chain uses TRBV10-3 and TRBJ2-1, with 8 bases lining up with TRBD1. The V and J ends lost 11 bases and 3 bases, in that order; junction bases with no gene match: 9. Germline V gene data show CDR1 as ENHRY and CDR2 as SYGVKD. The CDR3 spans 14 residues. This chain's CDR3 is CASRETGDYNEQFF. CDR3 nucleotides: TGTGCCTCCCGGGAGACAGGGGACTACAATGAGCAGTTCTTC.

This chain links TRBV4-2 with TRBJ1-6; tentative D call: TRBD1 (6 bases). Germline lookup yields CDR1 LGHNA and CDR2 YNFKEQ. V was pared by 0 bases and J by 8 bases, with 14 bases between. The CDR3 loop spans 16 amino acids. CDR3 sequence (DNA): TGTGCCAGCAGCCAAGATGGGACACCCGTGGATTCACCCCTCCACTTT. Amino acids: CASSQDGTPVDSPLHF.